This T cell receptor (beta chain) was sequenced in a study of blood T cell repertoires in COVID-19. Turning to the study itself: Sources were T cells, B-cell-depleted T cells, or PBMCs; the material itself was cDNA or gDNA.

Germline lookup yields CDR1 SGHRS and CDR2 YFSETQ. The CDR3 loop spans 13 amino acids. V was clipped by 0 bases and J by 7 bases, with 8 bases between them. The authors' processing: Quantification of nucleated cells was approximated via reference gene primer amplification. Clones were read by immunoSEQ multiplex PCR, and TCRdb kept only the in-frame ones, dropping some. The DNA was the basis for D and trimming; V, J and clone size are from that table. Found here are approximately 280,000 clones, roughly 89% of them singletons; the top ten hold about 5%. The receptor was isolated from a man aged 40-49 years with acute or convalescent COVID-19. Sequencing was performed on peripheral blood. The chain has TRBV5-1 and TRBJ1-5; a possible D gene is TRBD1 (6 bases). The CDR3 sequence is CASSLARGQPQHF. CDR3 DNA: TGCGCCAGCAGCTTGGCAAGGGGGCAGCCCCAGCATTTT.